The 9 T cell receptor beta chains listed next were all sequenced from one sample in a study of T cell responses to AZD1222 COVID-19 vaccine. The method was immunoSEQ multiplex PCR; TCRdb's version includes in-frame clones alone and lacks a portion of them. This table has approximately 200,000 clones, 80% to 95% appearing once. The sequences come from peripheral blood, collected 28 days after the second AZD1222 dose. The receptors were gathered from an adult who received the AZD1222 COVID-19 vaccine.

This clone was seen only once. The chain recombines TRBV9 with TRBJ2-3, with D perhaps matching TRBD2 (6 bases). This CDR3 region has 14 residues. The germline gives CDR1 SGDLS, CDR2 YYNGEE. Trimming cost V 3 bases and J 2 bases, with 10 bases left between them. For the CDR3, the DNA is TGTGCCAGCAGCGGGGGACTTCTCACAGATACGCAGTATTTT. As protein: CASSGGLLTDTQYF.

This chain uses TRBV10-2 with TRBJ2-7, with unresolved D. CDR1 is WSHSY and CDR2 is SAAADI in the germline V gene. V was trimmed by 2 bases and J by 6 bases, leaving 17 bases between them. The CDR3 loop spans 15 amino acids. The CDR3 coding sequence is TGCGCCAGCAGTGAGATTGTCGGCCTACGCGGCGAGCAGTACTTC. Translation: CASSEIVGLRGEQYF.

This clone was picked up a small number of times. V is TRBV9 and J is TRBJ1-2, with D tentatively TRBD1 (5 bases). The germline V gene encodes CDR1 SGDLS and CDR2 YYNGEE. V gave up 0 bases and J gave up 0 bases, with 6 bases separating them. The CDR3 spans 14 residues. CDR3: CASSVGGANYGYTF. CDR3 bases: TGTGCCAGCAGCGTAGGAGGGGCTAACTATGGCTACACCTTC.

The genes are TRBV4-1 and TRBJ1-1, with TRBD1 as a possible D gene (6 bases). Deletions cut 6 bases from V and 4 bases from J, with 15 bases between. CDR3 size: 14 residues. Per germline, CDR1 MGHRA and CDR2 YSYEKL. The CDR3 bases are TGCGCCAGCAGTCACAGGGAATCTGGCACTGAAGCTTTCTTT. Translated, it gives CASSHRESGTEAFF.

The chain has TRBV12-3 or TRBV12-4 and TRBJ1-1, with D uncertain. This CDR3 region has 13 residues. V lost 2 bases to trimming and J lost 6 bases, with 10 bases between them. CDR3 nucleotide sequence: TGTGCCAGCAGTTTAAAGCAAGCCGCTGAAGCTTTCTTT. It specifies CASSLKQAAEAFF.

The V call is TRBV6-1, the J call TRBJ2-7, with 8 bases that match TRBD2. CDR3 length: 14 residues. The trim removed 5 bases at V and 4 bases at J, leaving 7 bases unmatched. CDR1 and CDR2 (germline): MNHNS, SASEGT. CDR3 nucleotides: TGTGCCAGCAGTAGGGCGGGAGGAGAGTACGAGCAGTACTTC. It encodes CASSRAGGEYEQYF.

This sequence joins TRBV11-2 and TRBJ2-7; D tentatively fits TRBD1 or TRBD2 (7 bases each). Germline V lookup: CDR1 SGHAT, CDR2 FQNNGV. This CDR3 has 18 amino acids. The V end lost 0 bases, the J end lost 1 base, and 19 bases lay between the germline ends. CDR3 in amino acids: CASSLEGPQGGISYEQYF. The CDR3 nucleotides are TGTGCCAGCAGCTTAGAAGGCCCCCAGGGGGGGATATCCTACGAGCAGTACTTC.

This clone was found once. V usage is TRBV30 and J usage is TRBJ2-1; 7 nucleotides match TRBD2. CDR1 is GTSNPN and CDR2 is SVGIG in the germline V gene (reference sequence). CDR3 length: 15 amino acids. Here the CDR3 DNA reads TGTGGCCTGGGGGGGAGGGCCTCCCCCTACAATGAGCAGTTCTTC. Translating gives CGLGGRASPYNEQFF.

The chain couples TRBV4-1 to TRBJ2-7; no clear D. V was pared by 0 bases and J by 3 bases, with 12 bases between. This CDR3 has 15 residues. CDR1 and CDR2 (germline): MGHRA, YSYEKL. CDR3 nucleotides: TGCGCCAGCAGCCAAGACGCCGGCACTTACTACGAGCAGTACTTC. It is translated as CASSQDAGTYYEQYF.